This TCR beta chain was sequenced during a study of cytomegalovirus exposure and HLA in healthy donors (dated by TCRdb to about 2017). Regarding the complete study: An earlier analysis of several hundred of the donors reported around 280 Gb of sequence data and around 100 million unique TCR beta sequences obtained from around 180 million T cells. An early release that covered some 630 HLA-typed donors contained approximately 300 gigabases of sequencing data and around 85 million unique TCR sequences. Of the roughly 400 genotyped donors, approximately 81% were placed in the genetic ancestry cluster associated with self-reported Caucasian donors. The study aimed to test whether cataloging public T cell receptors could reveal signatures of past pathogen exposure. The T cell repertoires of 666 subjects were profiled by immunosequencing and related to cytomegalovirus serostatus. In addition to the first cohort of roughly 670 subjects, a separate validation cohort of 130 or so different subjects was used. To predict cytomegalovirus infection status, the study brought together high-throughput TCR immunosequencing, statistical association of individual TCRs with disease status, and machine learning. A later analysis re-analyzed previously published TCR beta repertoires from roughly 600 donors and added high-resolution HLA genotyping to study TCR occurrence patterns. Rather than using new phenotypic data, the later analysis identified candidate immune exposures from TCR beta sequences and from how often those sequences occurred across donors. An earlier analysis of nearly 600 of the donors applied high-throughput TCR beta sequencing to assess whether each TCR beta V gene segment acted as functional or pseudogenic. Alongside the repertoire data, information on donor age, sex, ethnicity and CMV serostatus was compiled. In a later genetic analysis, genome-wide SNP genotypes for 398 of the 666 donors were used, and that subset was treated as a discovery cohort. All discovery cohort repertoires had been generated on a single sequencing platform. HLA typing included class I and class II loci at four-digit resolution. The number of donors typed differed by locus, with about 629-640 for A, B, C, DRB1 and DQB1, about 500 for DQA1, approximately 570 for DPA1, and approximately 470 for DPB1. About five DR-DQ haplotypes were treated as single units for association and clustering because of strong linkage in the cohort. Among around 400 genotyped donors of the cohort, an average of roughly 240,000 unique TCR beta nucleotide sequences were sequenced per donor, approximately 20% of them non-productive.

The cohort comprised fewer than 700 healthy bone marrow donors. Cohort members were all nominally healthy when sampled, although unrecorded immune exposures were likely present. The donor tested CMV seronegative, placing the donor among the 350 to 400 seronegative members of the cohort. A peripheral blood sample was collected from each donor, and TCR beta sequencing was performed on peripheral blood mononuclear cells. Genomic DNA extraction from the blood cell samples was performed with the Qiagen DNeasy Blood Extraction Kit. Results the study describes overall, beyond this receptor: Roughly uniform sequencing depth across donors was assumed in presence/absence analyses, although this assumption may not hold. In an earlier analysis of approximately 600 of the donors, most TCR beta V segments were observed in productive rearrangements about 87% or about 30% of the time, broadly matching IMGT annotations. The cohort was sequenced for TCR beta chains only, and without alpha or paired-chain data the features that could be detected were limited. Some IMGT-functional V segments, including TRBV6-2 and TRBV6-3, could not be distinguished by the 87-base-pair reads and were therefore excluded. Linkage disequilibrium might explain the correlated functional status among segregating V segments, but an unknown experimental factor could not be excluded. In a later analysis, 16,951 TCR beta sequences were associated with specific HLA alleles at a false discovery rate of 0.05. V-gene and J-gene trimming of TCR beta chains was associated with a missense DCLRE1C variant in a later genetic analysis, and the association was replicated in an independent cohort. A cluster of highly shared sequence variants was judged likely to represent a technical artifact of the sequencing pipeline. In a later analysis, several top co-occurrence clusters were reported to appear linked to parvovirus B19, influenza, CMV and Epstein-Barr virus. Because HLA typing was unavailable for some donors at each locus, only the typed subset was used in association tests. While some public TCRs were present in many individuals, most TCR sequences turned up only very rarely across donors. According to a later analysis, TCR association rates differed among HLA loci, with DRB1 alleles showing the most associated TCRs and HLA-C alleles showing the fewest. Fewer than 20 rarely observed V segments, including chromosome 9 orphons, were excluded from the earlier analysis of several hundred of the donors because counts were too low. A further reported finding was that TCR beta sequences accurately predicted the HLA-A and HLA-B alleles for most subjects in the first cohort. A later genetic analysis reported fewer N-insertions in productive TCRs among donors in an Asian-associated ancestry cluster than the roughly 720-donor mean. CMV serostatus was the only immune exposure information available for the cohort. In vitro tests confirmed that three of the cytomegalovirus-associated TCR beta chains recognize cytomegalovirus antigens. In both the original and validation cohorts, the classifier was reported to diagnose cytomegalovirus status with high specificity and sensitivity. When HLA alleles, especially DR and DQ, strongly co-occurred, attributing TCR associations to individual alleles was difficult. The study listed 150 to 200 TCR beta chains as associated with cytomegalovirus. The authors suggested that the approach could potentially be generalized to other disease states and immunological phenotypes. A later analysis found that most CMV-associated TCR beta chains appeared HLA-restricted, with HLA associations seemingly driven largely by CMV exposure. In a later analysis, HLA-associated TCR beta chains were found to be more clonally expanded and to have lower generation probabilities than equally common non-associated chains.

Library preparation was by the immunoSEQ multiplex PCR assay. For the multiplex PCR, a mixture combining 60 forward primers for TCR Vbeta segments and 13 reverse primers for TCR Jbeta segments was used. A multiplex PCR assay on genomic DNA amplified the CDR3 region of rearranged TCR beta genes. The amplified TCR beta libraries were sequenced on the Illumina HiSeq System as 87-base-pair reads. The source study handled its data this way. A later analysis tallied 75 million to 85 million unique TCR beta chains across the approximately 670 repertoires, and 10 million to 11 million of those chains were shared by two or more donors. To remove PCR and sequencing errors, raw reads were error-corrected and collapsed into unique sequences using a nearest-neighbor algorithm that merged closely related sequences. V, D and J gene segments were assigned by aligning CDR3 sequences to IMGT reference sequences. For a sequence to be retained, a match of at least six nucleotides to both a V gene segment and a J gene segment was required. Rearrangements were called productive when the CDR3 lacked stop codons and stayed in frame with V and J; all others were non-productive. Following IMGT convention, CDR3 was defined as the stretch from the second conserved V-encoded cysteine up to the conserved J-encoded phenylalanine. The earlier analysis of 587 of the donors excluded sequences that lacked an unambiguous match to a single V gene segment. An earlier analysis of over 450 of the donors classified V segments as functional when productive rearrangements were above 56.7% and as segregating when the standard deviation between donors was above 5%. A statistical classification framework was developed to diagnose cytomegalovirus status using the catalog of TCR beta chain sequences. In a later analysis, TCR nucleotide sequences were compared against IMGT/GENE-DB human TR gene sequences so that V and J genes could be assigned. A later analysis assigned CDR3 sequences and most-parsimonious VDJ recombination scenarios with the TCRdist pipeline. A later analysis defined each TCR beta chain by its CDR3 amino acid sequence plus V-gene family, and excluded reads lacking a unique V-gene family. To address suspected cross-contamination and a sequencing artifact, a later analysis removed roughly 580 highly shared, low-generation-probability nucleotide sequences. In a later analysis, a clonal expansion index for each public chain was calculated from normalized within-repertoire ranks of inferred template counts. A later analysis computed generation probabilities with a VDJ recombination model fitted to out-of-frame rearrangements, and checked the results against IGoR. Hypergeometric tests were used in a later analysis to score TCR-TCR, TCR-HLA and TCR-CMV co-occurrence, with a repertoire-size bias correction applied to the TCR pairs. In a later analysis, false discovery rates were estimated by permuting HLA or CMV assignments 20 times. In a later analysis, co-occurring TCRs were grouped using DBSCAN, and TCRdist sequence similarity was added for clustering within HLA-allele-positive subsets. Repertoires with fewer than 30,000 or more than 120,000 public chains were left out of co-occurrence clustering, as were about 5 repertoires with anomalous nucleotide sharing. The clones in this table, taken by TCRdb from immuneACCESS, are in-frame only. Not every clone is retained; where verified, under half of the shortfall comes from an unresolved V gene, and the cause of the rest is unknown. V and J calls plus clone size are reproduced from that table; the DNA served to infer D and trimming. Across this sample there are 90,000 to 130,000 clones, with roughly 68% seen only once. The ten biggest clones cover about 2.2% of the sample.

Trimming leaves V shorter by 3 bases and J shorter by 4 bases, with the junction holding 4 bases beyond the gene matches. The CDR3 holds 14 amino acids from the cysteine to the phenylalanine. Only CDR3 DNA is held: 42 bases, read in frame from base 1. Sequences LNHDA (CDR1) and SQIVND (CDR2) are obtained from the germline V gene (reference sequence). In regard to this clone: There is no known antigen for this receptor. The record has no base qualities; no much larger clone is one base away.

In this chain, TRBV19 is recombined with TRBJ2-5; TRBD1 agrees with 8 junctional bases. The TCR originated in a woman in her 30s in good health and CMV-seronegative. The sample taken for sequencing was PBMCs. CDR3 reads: CASSMSGGRETQYF. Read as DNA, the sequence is TGTGCCAGTAGTATGTCAGGGGGCCGAGAGACCCAGTACTTC. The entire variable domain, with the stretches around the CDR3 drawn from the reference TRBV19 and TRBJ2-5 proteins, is DGGITQSPKYLFRKEGQNVTLSCEQNLNHDAMYWYRQDPGQGLRLIYYSQIVNDFQKGDIAEGYSVSREKKESFPLTVTSAQKNPTAFYLCASSMSGGRETQYFGPGTRLLVL.